This TCR beta chain is from a study of Graves' ophthalmopathy and Graves' hyperthyroidism. General study points: Sensitivity of roughly 88% and specificity of around 76% were achieved when a 13-signature model separated ophthalmopathy from stable hyperthyroidism. Progression of ophthalmopathy was predicted by the model with roughly 71% sensitivity and 72% to 85% specificity.

This clonotype was observed many times. As yet, its antigen is unknown. For repertoire sequencing, the TCR beta CDR3 regions were amplified from RNA transcripts. Amplification began with first-round RT-PCR using HTBI primers, then second-round multiplex PCR was performed. TCRdb re-analysed the multiplex PCR reads in MiXCR, keeping a single row per CDR3 protein. The sample contains roughly 1.1 million distinct CDR3 sequences, approximately 35% of which appear only once. CDR3 size: 15 residues. CDR1 and CDR2 (germline): SNHLY, FYNNEI. J lost 4 bases, V lost 8 bases, and 11 bases had no gene match. The source of this sequence is an adult man with Graves' hyperthyroidism. This sequence joins TRBV2 and TRBJ2-5; 9 nucleotides match TRBD1. The material sequenced was peripheral blood or thyroid tissue (not recorded which). DNA of the CDR3: TGTGCCAGCGGTACTGGGACAGGGTTTGGAGAGACCCAGTACTTC. Translation gives CASGTGTGFGETQYF.